This T cell receptor (beta chain) stems from a study of blood T cell repertoires in COVID-19. Trimming removed 1 base at V and 5 bases at J, with 8 bases between. The CDR3 contains 14 residues. CDR1 SEHNR and CDR2 FQNEAQ come from the germline V gene (reference sequence). Method: immunoSEQ multiplex PCR; TCRdb's copy keeps in-frame clones and lacks some. In the table there are around 200,000 clones, 80% of which are singletons. This chain links TRBV7-9 with TRBJ1-4; D possibly corresponds to TRBD1 (5 bases). Sequencing used peripheral blood. The clonotype was recovered from a woman in her seventies with acute or convalescent COVID-19. CDR3 in DNA: TGTGCCAGCAGCTTAGTTCGGGGGAATGAAAAACTGTTTTTT. Protein: CASSLVRGNEKLFF. The full variable domain, its missing parts supplied by reference TRBV7-9 and TRBJ1-4, is DTGVSQNPRHKITKRGQNVTFRCDPISEHNRLYWYRQTLGQGPEFLTYFQNEAQLEKSRLLSDRFSAERPKGSFSTLEIQRTEQGDSAMYLCASSLVRGNEKLFFGSGTQLSVL.